Sequencing of this TCR beta chain was carried out in a study of OX40 agonist ivuxolimab in advanced cancers. At the level of the study: Patients achieving partial responses numbered three: one hepatocellular carcinoma case and two cutaneous melanoma cases. Study-wide results and limits: In the 0.1 to 3.0 mg/kg range, CD4+ and CD8+ blood T cells had expanded clonally by week 6. Clonal expansion was among the lowest in partial responders at 0.1-3.0 mg/kg, especially CD8+.

This CDR3 is 14 amino acids long. CDR1 and CDR2 from the germline V gene are KGHSH and LQKENI. The V end was cut by 4 bases, the J end by 0 bases, with 8 bases between. Concerning this clone: Its antigen remains unknown.

Only in-frame clones appear in the TCRdb table, and some are missing; sequencing was by immunoSEQ multiplex PCR. The sample has roughly 57,000 clones, approximately 75% seen once; the top ten hold more than 2%. The chain joins TRBV18 to TRBJ2-3; no definite D call. This sequence originates from an adult with an advanced solid tumor such as melanoma, head and neck, liver or kidney cancer. Source: CD4+ or CD8+ T cells sorted from blood, taken in a trial of the OX40 agonist ivuxolimab. The CDR3 bases are TGTGCCAGCTCACTGGCAGCTAGCACAGATACGCAGTATTTT. It specifies CASSLAASTDTQYF. Full variable domain (remainder filled in from reference TRBV18 and TRBJ2-3): NAGVMQNPRHLVRRRGQEARLRCSPMKGHSHVYWYRQLPEEGLKFMVYLQKENIIDESGMPKERFSAEFPKEGPSILRIQQVVRGDSAAYFCASSLAASTDTQYFGPGTRLTVL.